This TCR beta chain was recovered during a study of OX40 agonist ivuxolimab in advanced cancers. Whole-study findings and limits: CD8+ T cells were the subset that, on average, had more expanded clones than CD4+. At 0.1 to 3.0 mg/kg, clonal expansion of CD4+ and CD8+ blood T cells had occurred by week 6. Expanded peripheral T cell antigen specificity was not determined.

On cycle 4 day 1 and cycle 7 day 1, as well as at baseline, blood was sampled. Worth noting for this clone: Its antigen remains unknown.

Germline V lookup: CDR1 SNHLY, CDR2 FYNNEI. The CDR3 sequence is 13 residues long. V was clipped by 7 bases and J by 2 bases, with 9 bases between them. Using immunoSEQ multiplex PCR, the repertoire was profiled, and TCRdb retains in-frame clones only, with some absent. The sample lists under 60,000 clones; nearly 85% were seen once. This chain joins TRBV2 and TRBJ2-1, with D perhaps matching TRBD1 or TRBD2 (6 bases each). Sequences were derived from CD4+ or CD8+ T cells sorted from blood, sampled in a trial of the OX40 agonist ivuxolimab. The receptor comes from an adult with an advanced solid tumor such as melanoma, head and neck, liver or kidney cancer. DNA for the CDR3: TGTGCCAGCAAGGGGGGCCCCTACAATGAGCAGTTCTTC. Its translation: CASKGGPYNEQFF.